The 20 T cell receptor beta chains reported below all come from one sample, sequenced in a study of T cell repertoires in cytomegalovirus infection. A single record per CDR3 protein comes from TCRdb applying MiXCR to the reads. This sample carries 200,000 to 300,000 distinct CDR3 sequences, roughly an eighth of them seen once, and the ten largest clones take around 8.7%. Sequences were obtained from PBMCs. These receptors were obtained from a human donor in good health (CMV status not recorded). Some clones in this sample may be carry-over from other donors' samples.

This clonotype appeared many times. This rearrangement joins TRBV25-1 to TRBJ2-5; 12 bases align to TRBD2. The germline V gene encodes CDR1 MGHDK and CDR2 SYGVNS. CDR3 length: 16 amino acids. Trimming removed 6 bases from V and 5 bases from J; junction bases left unmatched: 10. The CDR3, as DNA: TGTGCCAGCAGCGAACTAGCGGGAGGCTGGGTTGAGACCCAGTACTTC. Translating it yields CASSELAGGWVETQYF.

The chain uses TRBV7-2 and TRBJ1-5; no reliable D call. V was clipped by 5 bases and J by 7 bases, with 9 bases between them. Germline V CDR1 and CDR2: SGHTA, FQGNSA. This CDR3 has 12 residues. The CDR3 DNA reads TGTGCCAGCAGCCAAGCGCGGCAGCCCCAGCATTTT. This encodes CASSQARQPQHF.

Note on this clonotype: This could be a read error, since a much larger clone is one nucleotide away. Here the CDR3 omits its conserved ending phenylalanine or tryptophan, so a read error is the likely source. The V call is TRBV28, the J call TRBJ2-1; 16 nucleotides agree with TRBD2. CDR3 length: 15 residues. With V trimmed by 6 bases and J by 9 bases, 5 bases remained unmatched. CDR1 and CDR2 (germline): MDHEN, SYDVKM. CDR3 DNA sequence: TGTGCCAGCAGCCTGGGACTAGCGGGAGGGTTTGAGCAGTTCCTC. It yields the protein CASSLGLAGGFEQFL.

The chain combines TRBV4-2 with TRBJ2-7; the D gene is possibly TRBD2 (6 bases). Germline V gene lookup returns CDR1 LGHNA and CDR2 YNFKEQ. The CDR3 sequence is 15 residues long. Trimming cost V 1 base and J 3 bases, with 13 bases left between them. The CDR3 region is CASSQGSVGGYEQYF. CDR3 sequence (DNA): TGTGCCAGCAGCCAAGGTAGCGTCGGGGGCTACGAGCAGTACTTC.

This chain uses TRBV7-8 with TRBJ2-3; no firm D call. CDR1 SGHVS and CDR2 FQNEAQ come from the germline V gene. The V gene lost 1 base and the J gene lost 6 bases, with 8 bases spanning the gap. CDR3 size: 13 residues. The CDR3 sequence: CASSLDASDTQYF. Written as DNA, the CDR3 is TGTGCCAGCAGCTTAGATGCGTCCGATACGCAGTATTTT.

The chain combines TRBV7-9 with TRBJ2-1; D is ambiguous. Germline loops: CDR1 SEHNR, CDR2 FQNEAQ (reference sequence). This CDR3 has 15 residues. V was shortened by 1 base and J by 2 bases, with 9 bases between the two germline ends. The CDR3 loop is CASSLESLTYNEQFF. The CDR3 nucleotides are TGTGCCAGCAGCTTAGAGTCTTTGACCTACAATGAGCAGTTCTTC.

This clonotype was detected only a few times. The V gene is TRBV5-4, the J gene TRBJ2-7; 7 bases are shared with TRBD1. The CDR3 contains 14 residues. J lost 6 bases, V lost 0 bases, and 6 bases had no gene match. Per the germline V gene, CDR1 is SGHNT and CDR2 is YYREEE (reference sequence). CDR3 in amino acids: CASSLVQGVREQYF. Written as DNA, the CDR3 is TGTGCCAGCAGCTTGGTTCAGGGGGTCCGCGAGCAGTACTTC.

Turning to this clonotype: A much larger clone sits a single nucleotide away, making a read error possible. The V and J genes are TRBV27 and TRBJ1-1; D perhaps matches TRBD1 (5 bases). Germline values: CDR1 MNHEY, CDR2 SMNVEV (reference sequence). This CDR3 region has 15 residues. CDR3 DNA: TGTACCAGCAGTTTAACACAGACAGTGAACACTGAAGCTTTCTTT. Its translation: CTSSLTQTVNTEAFF.

This clonotype was recorded at least ten times. The CDR3 DNA reads TGTGCCAGCCGGCAGGGGGGAGGCTATGGCTACACCTTC. Protein sequence: CASRQGGGYGYTF. The chain recombines TRBV7-2 with TRBJ1-2, with TRBD1 matching 7 bases. Germline CDR1 and CDR2: SGHTA and FQGNSA. Trimming cost V 8 bases and J 4 bases; bases outside gene matches: 7. This CDR3 spans 13 amino acids.

The J gene is TRBJ2-7, the V gene TRBV29-1, with TRBD2 matching over 9 bases. The CDR3 consists of 14 residues. V lost 1 base to trimming and J lost 9 bases; unmatched junction nucleotides: 10. Germline-derived CDR1 and CDR2 are SQVTM and ANQGSEA. CDR3 in amino acids: CSVEATSGKSVQYF. The CDR3 DNA sequence: TGCAGCGTTGAAGCGACTAGCGGAAAAAGTGTGCAGTACTTC.

Relative to its sample, this clonotype is medium-sized. The J gene is TRBJ2-6, the V gene TRBV7-6, with a tentative D call TRBD1 (6 bases). The CDR3 is 16 residues long. Between the trimmed V and J ends, which lost 4 bases and 9 bases, there was a span of 19 bases. Germline CDR1 and CDR2: SGHVS and FNYEAQ. The CDR3 region is CASSSQGTLGHNVLTF. For the CDR3, the DNA is TGTGCCAGCAGCTCGCAGGGGACGCTAGGACACAACGTCCTGACTTTC.

In its sample, this clonotype was seen once. At one end, the junction sequence differs from germline, possibly due to a read error. This chain uses TRBV4-1 with TRBJ1-2, with unresolved D. From germline, CDR1 is MGHRA and CDR2 YSYEKL. The CDR3 consists of 12 residues. The CDR3 here is CASSSQDYGYTF. CDR3 DNA: TGTGCCAGCAGTTCTCAGGACTATGGCTACACCTTC.

The chain recombines TRBV5-1 with TRBJ2-3, with D perhaps matching TRBD1 or TRBD2 (6 bases each). There are 14 residues in the CDR3. Germline V gives CDR1 SGHRS, CDR2 YFSETQ. Trimming took 5 bases from V and 5 from J, leaving 15 bases between them. In DNA form, the CDR3 reads TGCGCCAGCAGGAAGGGGGGCCGGGAAGATACGCAGTATTTT. This encodes CASRKGGREDTQYF.

This clonotype appeared a few times. The V gene is TRBV20-1, the J gene TRBJ1-2; D uncertain. With 3 bases removed from V and 3 bases from J, the gap between germline ends came to 14 bases. This CDR3 region has 14 residues. Germline CDR1 DFQATT, CDR2 SNEGSKA (reference sequence). CDR3 in DNA: TGCAGTGCTAGGCAGCCGACCGCAGACTATGGCTACACCTTC. It codes for CSARQPTADYGYTF.

This clonotype was observed a few times. This chain links TRBV7-6 with TRBJ1-3, with 9 nucleotides matching TRBD1. The CDR3 consists of 14 residues. Trimming took 3 bases from V and 4 from J; bases not matched to a gene: 1. The germline CDR1 and CDR2 sequences are SGHVS and FNYEAQ. CDR3 DNA: TGTGCCAGCAGCTTCGGACAGGGGGGAAACACCATATATTTT. Amino acids: CASSFGQGGNTIYF.

This clonotype was seen only a few times. The chain uses TRBV27 and TRBJ2-7, with a possible D match to TRBD1 (6 bases). This CDR3 has 15 residues. V was trimmed by 2 bases and J by 3 bases, leaving 14 bases between them. In germline, CDR1 is MNHEY, CDR2 SMNVEV (reference sequence). The DNA for the CDR3 is TGTGCCAGCAGTTTAAGGGGGAGTGGATTCTACGAGCAGTACTTC. Translated: CASSLRGSGFYEQYF.

This clonotype came up many times. The rearrangement uses TRBV28 and TRBJ2-1; the match to TRBD2 covers 10 bases. Germline CDR1 MDHEN, CDR2 SYDVKM. Trimming cost V 7 bases and J 2 bases; bases outside gene matches: 14. The length of the CDR3 is 18 residues. The CDR3 loop is CASTTAQGLAGAYNEQFF. CDR3 sequence (DNA): TGTGCCAGCACAACGGCACAGGGCCTAGCGGGAGCCTACAATGAGCAGTTCTTC. The full variable domain, completed using reference TRBV28 and TRBJ2-1, is DVKVTQSSRYLVKRTGEKVFLECVQDMDHENMFWYRQDPGLGLRLIYFSYDVKMKEKGDIPEGYSVSREKKERFSLILESASTNQTSMYLCASTTAQGLAGAYNEQFFGPGTRLTVL.

This chain links TRBV6-2 or TRBV6-3 with TRBJ1-1; possible D gene TRBD1, 6 bases. The CDR3 sequence is 13 residues long. Germline loops: CDR1 MNHEY, CDR2 SVGEGT. V lost 1 base and J lost 3, with 6 bases in between. CDR3 coding DNA: TGTGCCAGCAGTTACTACAGGGACACTGAAGCTTTCTTT. This gives the protein CASSYYRDTEAFF.

In this sample, this clonotype turned up many times. This chain's CDR3 is CASSTGTSGGGDTQYF. In DNA, the CDR3 is TGTGCCAGCAGCACCGGGACTAGCGGGGGAGGAGATACGCAGTATTTT. The rearrangement uses TRBV6-4 and TRBJ2-3; 14 bases align to TRBD2. V was clipped by 6 bases and J by 5 bases; unmatched bases: 7. CDR1 and CDR2 (germline): MRHNA, SNTAGT. The length of the CDR3 is 16 residues.

This clonotype was seen at least ten times. The chain carries TRBV11-3 and TRBJ1-5; 11 bases are a match to TRBD1. CDR3 length equals 18 residues. V was pared by 4 bases and J by 4 bases, with 12 bases of the junction left unmatched. The V gene's germline CDR1 is SGHNT and CDR2 YENEEA. The CDR3 loop is CASSSMRTGGRSNQPQHF. The DNA of the CDR3 is TGTGCCAGCAGCTCGATGAGGACAGGGGGCCGGAGTAATCAGCCCCAGCATTTT.